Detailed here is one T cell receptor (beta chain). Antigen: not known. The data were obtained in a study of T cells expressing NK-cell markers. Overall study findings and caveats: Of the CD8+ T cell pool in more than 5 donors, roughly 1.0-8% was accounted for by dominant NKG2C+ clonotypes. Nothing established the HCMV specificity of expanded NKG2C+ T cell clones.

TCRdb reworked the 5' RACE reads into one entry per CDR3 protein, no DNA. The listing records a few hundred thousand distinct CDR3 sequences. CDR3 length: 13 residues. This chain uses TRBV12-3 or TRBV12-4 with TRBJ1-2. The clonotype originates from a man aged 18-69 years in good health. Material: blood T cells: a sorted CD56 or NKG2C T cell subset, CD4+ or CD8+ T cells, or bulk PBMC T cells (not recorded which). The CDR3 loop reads CASSLGRRYGYTF.